This T cell receptor beta chain came from a study of PD-L1 blockade in urothelial cancer. Turning to the study itself: Analyses were performed on blood at 3 weeks after treatment start (the second dose) and at 6 weeks.

Locally advanced or metastatic urothelial carcinoma was diagnosed in the patients. Patient sample counts ranged from 1 to 8, pretreatment and on-treatment. Germline V gives CDR1 SGHVS, CDR2 FNYEAQ. Losses at the gene ends were 7 bases for V and 1 base for J; bases not matched to a gene: 14. This CDR3 is built from 18 residues. The table came from immunoSEQ multiplex PCR; TCRdb's copy has only in-frame clones and leaves some out. The data contain 90,000 to 120,000 clones, 91% of them singletons. This material consisted of PBMCs, taken around atezolizumab (anti-PD-L1) treatment. The chain links TRBV7-6 to TRBJ2-1; 9 nucleotides line up with TRBD1. This TCR derives from an elderly woman with urothelial cancer. The CDR3 loop reads CASTLLGGQGFSYNEQFF. The DNA for the CDR3 is TGTGCCAGCACCCTCCTAGGGGGACAGGGTTTTTCCTACAATGAGCAGTTCTTC.